What follows is one T cell receptor beta chain and its context. V trimming: 6 bases; J trimming: 2 bases; junction bases outside the gene matches: 17. Germline V gene sequence: CDR1 MDHEN, CDR2 SYDVKM. This CDR3 contains 19 residues. This sample is part of a study of blood T cell repertoires in COVID-19. The overall study: The United States, Italy and Spain were the sources of the acute and convalescent COVID-19 samples. The cDNA or gDNA used as material had been derived from T cells, B-cell-depleted T cells, or PBMCs.

Authors' analysis steps: Amplification of reference gene primers provided the estimated nucleated cell counts. Here immunoSEQ multiplex PCR was the method, and the copy in TCRdb shows in-frame clones only, minus some. That table gives V, J and clone size, and the DNA gave D and trimming. The table shows under 150,000 clones, with about 86% occurring only once. Sample: peripheral blood. This chain connects TRBV28 to TRBJ1-5; 9 bases fit TRBD1. The sequence derives from a middle-aged woman with acute or convalescent COVID-19. CDR3 DNA: TGTGCCAGCAGCCTCCCCGGGACAGGGAAGACTTGGGGCAATCAGCCCCAGCATTTT. As protein: CASSLPGTGKTWGNQPQHF.